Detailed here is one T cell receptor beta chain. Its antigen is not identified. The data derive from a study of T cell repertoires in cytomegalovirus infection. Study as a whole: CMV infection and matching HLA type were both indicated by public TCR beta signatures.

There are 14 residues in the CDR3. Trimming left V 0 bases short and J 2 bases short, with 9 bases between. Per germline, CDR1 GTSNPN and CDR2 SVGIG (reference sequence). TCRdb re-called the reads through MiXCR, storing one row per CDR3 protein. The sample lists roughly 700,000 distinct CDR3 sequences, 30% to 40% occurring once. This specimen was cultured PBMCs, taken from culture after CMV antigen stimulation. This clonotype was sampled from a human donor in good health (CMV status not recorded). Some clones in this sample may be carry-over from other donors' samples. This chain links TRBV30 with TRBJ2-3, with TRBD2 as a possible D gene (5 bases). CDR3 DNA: TGTGCCTGGAGTGTAAACGGGATCACAGATACGCAGTATTTT. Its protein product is CAWSVNGITDTQYF.